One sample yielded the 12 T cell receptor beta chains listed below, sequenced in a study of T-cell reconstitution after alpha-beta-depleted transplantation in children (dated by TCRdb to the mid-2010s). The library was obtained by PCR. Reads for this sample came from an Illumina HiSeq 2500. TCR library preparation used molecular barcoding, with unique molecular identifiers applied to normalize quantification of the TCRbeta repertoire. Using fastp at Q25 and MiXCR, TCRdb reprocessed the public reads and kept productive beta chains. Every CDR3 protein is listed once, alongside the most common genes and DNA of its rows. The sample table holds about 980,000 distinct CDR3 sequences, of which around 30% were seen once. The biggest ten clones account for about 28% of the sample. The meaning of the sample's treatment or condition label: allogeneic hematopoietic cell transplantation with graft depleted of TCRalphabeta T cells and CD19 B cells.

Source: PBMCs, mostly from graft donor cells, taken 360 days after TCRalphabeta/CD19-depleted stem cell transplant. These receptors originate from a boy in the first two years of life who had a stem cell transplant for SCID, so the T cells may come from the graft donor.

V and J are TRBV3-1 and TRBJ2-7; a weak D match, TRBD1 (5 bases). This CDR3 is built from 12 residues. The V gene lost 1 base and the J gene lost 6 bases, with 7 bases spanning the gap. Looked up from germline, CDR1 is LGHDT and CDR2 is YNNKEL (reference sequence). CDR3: CASSQVGREQYF. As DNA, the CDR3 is TGTGCCAGCAGCCAAGTGGGGCGCGAGCAGTACTTC.

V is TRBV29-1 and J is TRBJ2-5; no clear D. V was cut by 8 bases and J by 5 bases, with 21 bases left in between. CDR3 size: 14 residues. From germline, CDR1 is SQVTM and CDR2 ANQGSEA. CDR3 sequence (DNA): TGCAGCATATGGGAACGGAGTATGGAGGAGACCCAGTACTTC. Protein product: CSIWERSMEETQYF. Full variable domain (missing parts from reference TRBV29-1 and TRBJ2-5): SAVISQKPSRDICQRGTSLTIQCQVDSQVTMMFWYRQQPGQSLTLIATANQGSEATYESGFVIDKFPISRPNLTFSTLTVSNMSPEDSSIYLCSIWERSMEETQYFGPGTRLLVL.

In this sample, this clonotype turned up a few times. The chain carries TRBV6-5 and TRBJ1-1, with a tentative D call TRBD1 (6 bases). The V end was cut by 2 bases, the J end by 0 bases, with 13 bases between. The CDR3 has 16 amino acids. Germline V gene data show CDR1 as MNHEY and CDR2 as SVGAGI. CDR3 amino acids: CASSYLSTGMNTEAFF. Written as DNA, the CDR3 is TGTGCCAGCAGTTACCTATCCACAGGGATGAACACTGAAGCTTTCTTT.

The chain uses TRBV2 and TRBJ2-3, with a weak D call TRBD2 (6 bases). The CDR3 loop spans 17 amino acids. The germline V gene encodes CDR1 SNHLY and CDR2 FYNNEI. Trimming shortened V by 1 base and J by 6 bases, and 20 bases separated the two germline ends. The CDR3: CASSEVRASESGDTQYF. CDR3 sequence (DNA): TGTGCCAGCAGTGAAGTGCGGGCTAGCGAGTCCGGGGATACGCAGTATTTT.

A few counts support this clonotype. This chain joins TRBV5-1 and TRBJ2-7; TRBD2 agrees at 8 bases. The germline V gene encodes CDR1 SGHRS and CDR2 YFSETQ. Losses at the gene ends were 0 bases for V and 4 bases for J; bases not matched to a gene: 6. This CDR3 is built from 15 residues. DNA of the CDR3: TGCGCCAGCAGCTTGGTAGTAGCGGGGTGGTACGAGCAGTACTTC. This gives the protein CASSLVVAGWYEQYF.

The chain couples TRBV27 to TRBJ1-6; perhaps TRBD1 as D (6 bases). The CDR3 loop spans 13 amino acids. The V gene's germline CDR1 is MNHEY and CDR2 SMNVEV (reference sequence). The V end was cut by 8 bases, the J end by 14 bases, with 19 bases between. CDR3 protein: CASSLNGGDTLHF. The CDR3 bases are TGTGCCAGCTCCCTTAACGGGGGGGACACCCTCCACTTT.

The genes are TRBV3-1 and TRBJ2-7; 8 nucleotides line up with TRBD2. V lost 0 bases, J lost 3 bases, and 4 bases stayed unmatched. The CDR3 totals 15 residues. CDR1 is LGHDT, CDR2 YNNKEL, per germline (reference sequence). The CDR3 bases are TGTGCCAGCAGCCAAGATCCGGGGGGGGTCTACGAGCAGTACTTC. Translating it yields CASSQDPGGVYEQYF.

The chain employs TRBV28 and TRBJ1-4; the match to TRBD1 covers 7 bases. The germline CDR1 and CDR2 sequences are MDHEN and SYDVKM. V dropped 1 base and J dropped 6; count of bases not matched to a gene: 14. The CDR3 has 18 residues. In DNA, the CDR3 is TGTGCCAGCAGTTTATCCCAGAGGGGCAGGGGGGTTTATGAAAAACTGTTTTTT. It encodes CASSLSQRGRGVYEKLFF.

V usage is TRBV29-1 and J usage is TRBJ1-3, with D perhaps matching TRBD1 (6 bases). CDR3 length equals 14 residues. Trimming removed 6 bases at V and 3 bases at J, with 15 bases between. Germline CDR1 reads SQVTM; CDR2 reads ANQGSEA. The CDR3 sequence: CSVSKRGNGNTIYF. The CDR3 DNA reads TGCAGCGTCTCAAAGAGGGGGAATGGAAACACCATATATTTT.

This CDR3 is CSARRDRGQDTQYF. As DNA, the CDR3 is TGCAGTGCTAGACGGGACAGGGGGCAAGATACGCAGTATTTT. The J gene is TRBJ2-3, the V gene TRBV20-1; the match to TRBD1 covers 12 bases. V lost 2 bases, J lost 5 bases, and 2 bases stayed unmatched. This CDR3 region has 14 residues. From germline, CDR1 is DFQATT and CDR2 SNEGSKA (reference sequence).

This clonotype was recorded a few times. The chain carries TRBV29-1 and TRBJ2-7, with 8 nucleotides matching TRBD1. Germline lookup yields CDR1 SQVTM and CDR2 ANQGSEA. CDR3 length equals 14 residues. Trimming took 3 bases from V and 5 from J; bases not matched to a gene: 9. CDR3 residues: CSVDVSGGPHEQYF. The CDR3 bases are TGCAGCGTTGACGTATCAGGGGGCCCCCACGAGCAGTACTTC.

The CDR3 DNA follows: TGCGCCAGCAGCCAAGTCCTCCTGGAGACCAACTATGGCTACACCTTC. Its translation: CASSQVLLETNYGYTF. The chain joins TRBV4-1 to TRBJ1-2; D unclear. The CDR3 totals 16 residues. V was trimmed by 1 base and J by 2 bases, leaving 14 bases between them. CDR1 is MGHRA and CDR2 is YSYEKL in the germline V gene.